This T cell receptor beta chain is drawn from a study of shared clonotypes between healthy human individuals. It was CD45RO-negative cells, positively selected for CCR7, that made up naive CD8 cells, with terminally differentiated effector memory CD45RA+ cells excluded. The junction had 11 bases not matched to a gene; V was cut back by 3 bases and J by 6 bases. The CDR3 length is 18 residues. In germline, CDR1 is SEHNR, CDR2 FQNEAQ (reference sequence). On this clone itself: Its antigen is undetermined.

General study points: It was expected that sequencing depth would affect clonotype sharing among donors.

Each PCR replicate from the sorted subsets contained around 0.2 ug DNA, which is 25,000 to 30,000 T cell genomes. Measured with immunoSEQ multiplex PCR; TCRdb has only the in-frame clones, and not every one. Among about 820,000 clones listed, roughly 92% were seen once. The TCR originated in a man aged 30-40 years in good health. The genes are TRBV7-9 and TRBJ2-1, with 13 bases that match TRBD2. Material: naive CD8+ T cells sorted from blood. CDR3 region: CASSFPGLAGEGSNEQFF. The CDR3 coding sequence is TGTGCCAGCAGCTTCCCAGGACTAGCGGGAGAAGGGAGCAATGAGCAGTTCTTC.